This T cell receptor beta chain was sequenced for a study of blood T cell repertoires in COVID-19. Study-level background: PBMCs, B-cell-depleted T cells, or T cells were the source of the cDNA or gDNA that made up the material.

TCRdb keeps only in-frame clones here, not all; method: immunoSEQ multiplex PCR. The repertoire holds roughly 210,000 clones, with roughly 84% as singletons. The CDR3 sequence is 16 residues long. With 4 bases clipped from V and 0 bases from J, the junction kept 5 bases outside the gene matches. The germline V gene encodes CDR1 SGHNT and CDR2 YENEEA. V usage is TRBV11-3 and J usage is TRBJ2-5; 10 nucleotides match TRBD2. This TCR came from a woman of 80 years or more with COVID-19, enrolled during active disease. The specimen sequenced was peripheral blood. The CDR3 sequence: CASSSTSGTNQETQYF. In DNA, the CDR3 is TGTGCCAGCAGCTCCACTAGCGGGACAAACCAAGAGACCCAGTACTTC.